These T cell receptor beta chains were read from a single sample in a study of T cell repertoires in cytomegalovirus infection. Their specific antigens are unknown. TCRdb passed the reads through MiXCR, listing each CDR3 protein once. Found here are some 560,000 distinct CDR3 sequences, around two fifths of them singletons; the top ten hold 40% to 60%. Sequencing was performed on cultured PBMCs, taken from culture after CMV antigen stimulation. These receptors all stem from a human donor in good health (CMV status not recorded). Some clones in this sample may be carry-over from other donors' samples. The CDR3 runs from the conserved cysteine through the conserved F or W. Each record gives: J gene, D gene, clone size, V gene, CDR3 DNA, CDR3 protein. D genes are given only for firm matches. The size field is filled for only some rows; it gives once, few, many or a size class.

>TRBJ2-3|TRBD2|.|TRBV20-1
TGCAGTGCTAGGACTAGCGGGAACACAGATACGCAGTATTTT
CSARTSGNTDTQYF
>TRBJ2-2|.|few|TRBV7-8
TGTGCCAGCAGCTTAGTCTGGGGCAGCCGTGGGACCGGGGAGCTGTTTTTT
CASSLVWGSRGTGELFF
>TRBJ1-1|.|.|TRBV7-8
TGTGCCAGCGCAACGGAGAGGGACACTGAAGCTTTCTTT
CASATERDTEAFF
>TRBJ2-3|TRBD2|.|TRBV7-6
TGTGCCAGCAGCCCACCGGGGGGGCGCAGAGATACGCAGTATTTT
CASSPPGGRRDTQYF
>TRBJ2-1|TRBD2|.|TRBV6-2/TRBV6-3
TGTGCCAGCAACCTAGCGGGGAGCTCCTACAATGAGCAGTTCTTC
CASNLAGSSYNEQFF
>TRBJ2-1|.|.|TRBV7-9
TGTGCCAGCAGCGCTCTAGTGACGGTCATTGAGCAGTTCTTC
CASSALVTVIEQFF
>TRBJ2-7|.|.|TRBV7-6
TGTGCCAGCAGCTTAGGAGGTAGTCTGGGGGGACACGAGCAGTACTTC
CASSLGGSLGGHEQYF
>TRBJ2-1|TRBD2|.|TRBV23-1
TGCGCCAGCAGTCATTGGACTAGCGGTTACTCCTACAATGAGCAGTTCTTC
CASSHWTSGYSYNEQFF
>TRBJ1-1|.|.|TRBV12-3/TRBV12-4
TGTGCCAGCAGTTCGTATCATGGGGACACTGAAGCTTTCTTT
CASSSYHGDTEAFF
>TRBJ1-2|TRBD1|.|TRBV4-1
TGCGCCAGCAGCCAAGTCGTAGGGGACAGGGGCTACACCTTC
CASSQVVGDRGYTF
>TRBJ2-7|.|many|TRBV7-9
TGTGCCAGCAGCTTACAGGCAGGGGCCTACGAGCAGTACTTC
CASSLQAGAYEQYF
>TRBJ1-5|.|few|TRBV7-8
TGTGCCAGCAGCTTAGGGACAGTGAACATGGGGCCCCAGCATTTT
CASSLGTVNMGPQHF
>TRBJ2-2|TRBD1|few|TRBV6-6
TGTGCCAGCAGTCTATGGACAGGGGCAGGCCGCGGGACAACGAACACCGGGGAGCTGTTTTTT
CASSLWTGAGRGTTNTGELFF
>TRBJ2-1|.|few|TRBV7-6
TGTGCCAGCAGCCGATCTAGCGACCCCTACAATGAGCAGTTCTTC
CASSRSSDPYNEQFF
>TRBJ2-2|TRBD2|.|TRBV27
TGTGCCAGCAGTTCCGGCGGGAGGGCGTATGGCACCGGGGAGCTGTTTTTT
CASSSGGRAYGTGELFF
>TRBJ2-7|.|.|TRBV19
TGTGCCAGTAGTATTCGGTCAGGGGCCTACGTCGGCGAGCAGTACTTC
CASSIRSGAYVGEQYF
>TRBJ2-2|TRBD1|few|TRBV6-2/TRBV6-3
TGTGCCAGCAGCTCCTTACCGGGACAGGGGGCGAACACCGGGGAGCTGTTTTTT
CASSSLPGQGANTGELFF
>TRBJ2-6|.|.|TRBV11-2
TGTGCCAGCAGCGCTGGACACCTATCTGGGGCCAACGTCCTGACTTTC
CASSAGHLSGANVLTF
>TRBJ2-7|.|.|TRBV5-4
TGTGCCAGCAGCCCCCGGGGTCCGTCCGACGACGAGCAGTACTTC
CASSPRGPSDDEQYF
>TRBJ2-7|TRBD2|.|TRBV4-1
TGCACCAGCAGCCAAGCCGGCTCAAGCGGGAGCTACGACTACGAGCAGTACTTC
CTSSQAGSSGSYDYEQYF
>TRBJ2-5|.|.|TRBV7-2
TGTGCCAGCAGCCGAAATCCAGGGATAGAGACCCAGTACTTC
CASSRNPGIETQYF
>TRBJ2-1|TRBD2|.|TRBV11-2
TGTGCCAGCAGCCGCCTTGGACTAGCGGGAAGAGCTTCCTACAATGAGCAGTTCTTC
CASSRLGLAGRASYNEQFF
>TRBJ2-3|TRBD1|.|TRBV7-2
TGTGCCAGCAGCTTGGGACAGGCTCGGACAGATACGCAGTATTTT
CASSLGQARTDTQYF
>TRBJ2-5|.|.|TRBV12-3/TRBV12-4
TGTGCCAGCAGGGGGACATTGCAAGAGACCCAGTACTTC
CASRGTLQETQYF
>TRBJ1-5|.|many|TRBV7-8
TGTGCCAGCAGCCTCTTGGCGGGGTACGATCAGCCCCAGCATTTT
CASSLLAGYDQPQHF
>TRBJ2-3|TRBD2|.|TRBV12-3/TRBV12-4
TGTGCCAGCAGTTTAGAGGGCCTAGCGGGGGGGCTCACAGATACGCAGTATTTT
CASSLEGLAGGLTDTQYF
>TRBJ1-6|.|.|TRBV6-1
TGTGCCAGTTGCCGGTTGTATAATTCACCCCTCCACTTT
CASCRLYNSPLHF
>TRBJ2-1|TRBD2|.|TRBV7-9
TGTGCCAGCAGCTACCCCCGAGTAGCGGGGGTGGGCGAGCAGTTCTTC
CASSYPRVAGVGEQFF
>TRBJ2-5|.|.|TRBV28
TGTGCCAGCAGTTTAAGAGGTCGTCGCCTCCAAGAGACCCAGTACTTC
CASSLRGRRLQETQYF
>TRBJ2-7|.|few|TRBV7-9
TGTGCCAGCAGCTTACAGGGATCTTACGACGAGCAGTACTTC
CASSLQGSYDEQYF
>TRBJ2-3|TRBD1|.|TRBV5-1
TGCGCCAGCCCCAGACAGGGGCTCACAGATACGCAGTATTTT
CASPRQGLTDTQYF
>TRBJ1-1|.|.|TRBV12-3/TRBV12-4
TGTGCCAGCAGTTTTACTCCCCCGGGCACTGAAGCTTTCTTT
CASSFTPPGTEAFF
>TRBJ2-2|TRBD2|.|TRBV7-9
TGTGCCAGCAGCTTAAAGAAGAGGGAGACTAGCGGGGGGACGAACACCGGGGAGCTGTTTTTT
CASSLKKRETSGGTNTGELFF
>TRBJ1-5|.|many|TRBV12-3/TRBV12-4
TGTGCCAGCAGCTCCGGGGGCAATCAGCCCCAGCATTTT
CASSSGGNQPQHF
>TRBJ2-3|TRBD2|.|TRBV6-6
TGTGCCAGCTCCCGGACTAGCGGGAGGGCCCCAGATACGCAGTATTTT
CASSRTSGRAPDTQYF
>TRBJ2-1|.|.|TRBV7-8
TGTGCCAGCAGCTACGGGACACAGAATGAGCAGTTCTTC
CASSYGTQNEQFF
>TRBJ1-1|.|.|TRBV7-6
TGTGCCAGCAGCCGCCTCCCGGCGCCAGCGAACACTGAAGCTTTCTTT
CASSRLPAPANTEAFF
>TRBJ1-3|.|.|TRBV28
TGTGCCACCAGCCTCGTACCAGGGCTCGGAAACACCATATATTTT
CATSLVPGLGNTIYF
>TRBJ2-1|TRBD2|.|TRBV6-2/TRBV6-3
TGTGCCAGCAGTCGCACGACTAGCGGGATTCGTACTGAGCAGTTCTTC
CASSRTTSGIRTEQFF
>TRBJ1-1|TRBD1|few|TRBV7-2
TGTGCCAGCAGCCAACCGCAGGGGGGCACTGAAGCTTTCTTT
CASSQPQGGTEAFF